These T cell receptor beta chains were read from a single sample in a study of OX40 agonist ivuxolimab in advanced cancers. TCRdb's copy holds only in-frame clones and misses some; the assay was immunoSEQ multiplex PCR. This table holds under 25,000 clones, approximately 85% found once. The sample was CD4+ or CD8+ T cells sorted from blood, taken in a trial of the OX40 agonist ivuxolimab. The receptors derive from an adult with an advanced solid tumor such as melanoma, head and neck, liver or kidney cancer. CDR3s include the opening cysteine and the closing phenylalanine or tryptophan. D genes are given only for firm matches. Clone size is shown for a subset of rows, as once, few, many or a class of expanded clone.

DNA: TGCGCCAGCAGCTTGGCACGGGGCACAGATACGCAGTATTTT; CDR3: CASSLARGTDTQYF; D: NA; J: TRBJ2-3; size: NA; V: TRBV5-1
DNA: TGTGCCAGCAGCTTGGGGGGTAACAGAAGGGCGAACACTGAAGCTTTCTTT; CDR3: CASSLGGNRRANTEAFF; D: NA; J: TRBJ1-1; size: NA; V: TRBV5-4
DNA: TGTGCCAGCAGCTTAGGGAGCAATCAGCCCCAGCATTTT; CDR3: CASSLGSNQPQHF; D: NA; J: TRBJ1-5; size: NA; V: TRBV5-8
DNA: TGTGCCAGCAGCGTAGGAGGGTCCTCCTACGAGCAGTACTTC; CDR3: CASSVGGSSYEQYF; D: NA; J: TRBJ2-7; size: NA; V: TRBV9
DNA: TGTGCCAGCAGCTTAGTAGGGGGTGGTGAAAAACTGTTTTTT; CDR3: CASSLVGGGEKLFF; D: NA; J: TRBJ1-4; size: NA; V: TRBV7-6
DNA: TGTGCCAGCAACCAGGACGGTAGCTACACCTTC; CDR3: CASNQDGSYTF; D: NA; J: TRBJ1-2; size: NA; V: TRBV6-5
DNA: TGTGCCAGCAGCGCCGGGACAGGGGGCACTGAAGCTTTCTTT; CDR3: CASSAGTGGTEAFF; D: TRBD1; J: TRBJ1-1; size: NA; V: TRBV7-7
DNA: TGTGCCAGCAGCTTAGGACCAGATACGCAGTATTTT; CDR3: CASSLGPDTQYF; D: NA; J: TRBJ2-3; size: once; V: TRBV7-9
DNA: TGTGCCAGCAGCTTTAGCGTAGCGGGAGTGGCGTACACCGGGGAGCTGTTTTTT; CDR3: CASSFSVAGVAYTGELFF; D: TRBD2; J: TRBJ2-2; size: NA; V: TRBV7-9
DNA: TGTGCCAGCAGCCGGGACAGGGGTGCAACTAATGAAAAACTGTTTTTT; CDR3: CASSRDRGATNEKLFF; D: TRBD1; J: TRBJ1-4; size: once; V: TRBV5-4
DNA: TGTGCTAGTTTACGCACAGATACGCAGTATTTT; CDR3: CASLRTDTQYF; D: NA; J: TRBJ2-3; size: NA; V: TRBV12-5
DNA: TGCGCCAGCAGCCTATCCCCCGGGACTGGAGAGACCCAGTACTTC; CDR3: CASSLSPGTGETQYF; D: NA; J: TRBJ2-5; size: NA; V: TRBV5-1
DNA: TGTGCCAGCAGCTTTAGGGGATTTGAAGAGACCCAGTACTTC; CDR3: CASSFRGFEETQYF; D: NA; J: TRBJ2-5; size: NA; V: TRBV5-4
DNA: TGTGCCACCAGCAGTACAGGGAACTATGGCTACACCTTC; CDR3: CATSSTGNYGYTF; D: NA; J: TRBJ1-2; size: NA; V: TRBV15
DNA: TGTGCCAGCAGCTCGTCGTGGGGGTTCACTGAAGCTTTCTTT; CDR3: CASSSSWGFTEAFF; D: NA; J: TRBJ1-1; size: NA; V: TRBV7-7
DNA: TGTGCCAGCTCACCACGGGGGGCCTATGGCTACACCTTC; CDR3: CASSPRGAYGYTF; D: NA; J: TRBJ1-2; size: NA; V: TRBV18
DNA: TGTGCCAGCAGCTTTGGCATCTCCTATAATTCACCCCTCCACTTT; CDR3: CASSFGISYNSPLHF; D: NA; J: TRBJ1-6; size: NA; V: TRBV5-6
DNA: TGTGCCAGCAGCGTAGACCCGGGACAGGGCACCTATGGCTACACCTTC; CDR3: CASSVDPGQGTYGYTF; D: TRBD1; J: TRBJ1-2; size: NA; V: TRBV9
DNA: TGTGCCAGCAGTATTACAGGGCATGGCTACACCTTC; CDR3: CASSITGHGYTF; D: NA; J: TRBJ1-2; size: NA; V: TRBV5-5
DNA: TGTGCCAGCAGCTTAGCGGGAAGCGGCACTGAAGCTTTCTTT; CDR3: CASSLAGSGTEAFF; D: NA; J: TRBJ1-1; size: NA; V: TRBV7-9
DNA: TGTGCCAGCAGCTTAAGCCTGGGAGGGGCCGGGGAGCTGTTTTTT; CDR3: CASSLSLGGAGELFF; D: TRBD2; J: TRBJ2-2; size: NA; V: TRBV7-2
DNA: TGTGCCAGCAGCCCCCGAACTGGGAACTACGAGCAGTACTTC; CDR3: CASSPRTGNYEQYF; D: NA; J: TRBJ2-7; size: NA; V: TRBV9
DNA: TGTGCCAGCAGCGCCTCCGGGACATTTTATAATCAGCCCCAGCATTTT; CDR3: CASSASGTFYNQPQHF; D: NA; J: TRBJ1-5; size: NA; V: TRBV2
DNA: TGCGCCAGCAGCCCGAGGTTAGCGGGGGGGCCAGGAGATACGCAGTATTTT; CDR3: CASSPRLAGGPGDTQYF; D: TRBD2; J: TRBJ2-3; size: NA; V: TRBV5-1
DNA: TGTGCCAGCAGTTACGACAGGGTGGATACGCAGTATTTT; CDR3: CASSYDRVDTQYF; D: TRBD1; J: TRBJ2-3; size: NA; V: TRBV6-6
DNA: TGTGCCAGCAGGAGCCGGGGGCGAACCGGGGGTCTCACAGATACGCAGTATTTT; CDR3: CASRSRGRTGGLTDTQYF; D: NA; J: TRBJ2-3; size: NA; V: TRBV2
DNA: TGTGCCAGCAGCCTGCAGGGGAGGGGGCGAACAGATACGCAGTATTTT; CDR3: CASSLQGRGRTDTQYF; D: NA; J: TRBJ2-3; size: NA; V: TRBV9
DNA: TGTGCCAGCAGCGTAGGCCCCTATGTGGGACTAGCGGGACACAATGAGCAGTTCTTC; CDR3: CASSVGPYVGLAGHNEQFF; D: TRBD2; J: TRBJ2-1; size: once; V: TRBV9